This T cell receptor beta chain appears in the sequencing data of a study of metastatic and nonmetastatic thyroid tumors. Study-level information: Repertoire comparison spanned blood and tumor or nodule tissue of malignant and benign thyroid patients.

General observations from the study: Malignant thyroid tumors reportedly had TCR beta diversity that was significantly higher than in benign nodules, in blood and tumor.

Trimming left V 4 bases short and J 1 base short, with 10 bases between. The CDR3 is 14 amino acids. Germline V gives CDR1 MDHEN, CDR2 SYDVKM. This clone was found many times. Antigen unknown. Via MiXCR, TCRdb re-called the PCR reads. The sample gives about 35,000 clones, around a fifth of which show up once; approximately 16% is in the top ten. All patients reached thyroid surgery having received no treatment beforehand. The receptor's source is a female donor with papillary thyroid cancer or a benign thyroid nodule (not recorded which). Some clones in this sample may be carry-over from other donors' samples. The sample was blood. V gene TRBV28 combines with J gene TRBJ2-5, with D tentatively TRBD2 (5 bases). In DNA, the CDR3 is TGTGCCAGCAGTTACTCCCGGGGCCAAGAGACCCAGTACTTC. Its protein is CASSYSRGQETQYF.